The clone carrying this T cell receptor (beta chain) has more than one count but fewer than ten. There are 17 residues in the CDR3. V shed 2 bases and J 2 bases; nucleotides not matched to a gene: 7. The germline CDR1 and CDR2 sequences are SGHRS and YFSETQ. TCRdb called the RT-PCR reads again in MiXCR, with one record for every CDR3 protein. This table holds hundreds of thousands of distinct CDR3 sequences, approximately 15% found once. This sequence originates from a female donor in good health, serving as a healthy control. The chain links TRBV5-1 to TRBJ2-7; 13 nucleotides line up with TRBD2. The specimen sequenced was memory CD4+ T cells from blood. This CDR3 is CASSLLAGGPQPYEQYF. In nucleotides, the CDR3 is TGCGCCAGCAGCTTACTAGCGGGAGGGCCCCAGCCCTACGAGCAGTACTTC.